This T cell receptor beta chain was identified during a study of blood T cell dynamics during melanoma immunotherapy. This clone was detected only a few times. Documented time point: week 3, after first cycle of checkpoint inhibitor. One draw preceded checkpoint blockade; another followed its first cycle at week 3. Here immunoSEQ multiplex PCR was the method, and the copy in TCRdb shows in-frame clones only, minus some. The data contain under 8,500 clones, 75% to 90% of them singletons. The clonotype was recovered from a human donor with melanoma. Sample: blood, taken from a patient treated with checkpoint blockade.

In DNA, the CDR3 is TGTGCCAGCAGTACACAGGGTTCCGGAGAGCAGTACTTC. It yields the protein CASSTQGSGEQYF. The chain is built from TRBV2 and TRBJ2-7; D perhaps matches TRBD1 (6 bases). The V gene lost 5 bases and the J gene lost 7 bases, with 15 bases spanning the gap. The CDR3 is made up of 13 amino acids. Germline CDR1 and CDR2: SNHLY and FYNNEI. Full variable domain (rest looked up from reference TRBV2 and TRBJ2-7): EPEVTQTPSHQVTQMGQEVILRCVPISNHLYFYWYRQILGQKVEFLVSFYNNEISEKSEIFDDQFSVERPDGSNFTLKIRSTKLEDSAMYFCASSTQGSGEQYFGPGTRLTVT.